This is a list of T cell receptor beta chains from one sample in a study of cytomegalovirus exposure and HLA in healthy donors. This table comes from immunoSEQ multiplex PCR, and its TCRdb copy is limited to in-frame clones, with some not included. The sample totals roughly 88,000 clones. Sequenced input: PBMCs. The receptors come from a man aged 45-65 years in good health and CMV-seropositive. Both conserved end residues are part of each CDR3. The order of the fields is CDR3 length, V gene, J gene, D gene, CDR3 protein, CDR3 DNA. A D gene is named only where the DNA matches it firmly.

>15|TRBV6-5|TRBJ2-7|TRBD1
CASSYRGQGVGGQYF
TGTGCCAGCAGTTATAGGGGACAGGGCGTCGGGGGGCAGTACTTC
>15|TRBV7-7|TRBJ2-5|NA
CASSLLVAPQETQYF
TGTGCTAGCAGCTTATTGGTAGCCCCCCAAGAGACCCAGTACTTC
>13|TRBV2|TRBJ1-1|NA
CASTLRGITEAFF
TGTGCCAGCACCCTCCGGGGGATAACTGAAGCTTTCTTT
>14|TRBV6-5|TRBJ2-3|NA
CASSERSSTDTQYF
TGTGCCAGCAGCGAGCGGAGCTCCACAGATACGCAGTATTTT
>14|TRBV5-4|TRBJ2-5|TRBD1
CASSAQGAGETQYF
TGTGCCAGCAGCGCTCAGGGGGCAGGGGAGACCCAGTACTTC
>19|TRBV7-6|TRBJ2-3|TRBD2
CASSKGWTSGRTSTDTQYF
TGTGCCAGCAGCAAAGGCTGGACTAGCGGGAGAACTAGCACAGATACGCAGTATTTT
>13|TRBV7-9|TRBJ2-7|TRBD2
CASSWTSGYEQYF
TGTGCCAGCAGCTGGACTAGCGGCTACGAGCAGTACTTC
>16|TRBV18|TRBJ2-1|TRBD2
CASSPRAGGRTDEQFF
TGTGCCAGCTCACCACGGGCGGGAGGGCGGACAGATGAGCAGTTCTTC
>20|TRBV12-5|TRBJ2-2|TRBD2
CASGLSHGLAGGSWTGELFF
TGTGCTAGTGGTTTGAGCCACGGACTAGCGGGAGGATCCTGGACCGGGGAGCTGTTTTTT
>15|TRBV7-9|TRBJ2-1|TRBD2
CASSPSSGSYNEQFF
TGTGCCAGCAGCCCTTCTAGCGGTTCCTACAATGAGCAGTTCTTC
>13|TRBV30|TRBJ1-1|NA
CAFGPPGVTEAFF
TGTGCCTTTGGGCCTCCGGGGGTCACTGAAGCTTTCTTT
>16|TRBV7-2|TRBJ1-5|TRBD1
CASSLQGGQGTEPQHF
TGTGCCAGCAGCTTGCAGGGGGGACAGGGGACCGAGCCCCAGCATTTT
>11|TRBV2|TRBJ2-5|NA
CASSGRETQYF
TGTGCCAGCAGCGGCAGGGAGACCCAGTACTTC
>16|TRBV27|TRBJ2-1|TRBD2
CASSLSVAGGWDEQFF
TGTGCCAGCAGTTTATCGGTAGCGGGAGGGTGGGATGAGCAGTTCTTC
>11|TRBV25-1|TRBJ1-1|NA
CASSVSYVAFF
TGTGCCAGCAGTGTATCCTACGTAGCTTTCTTT
>13|TRBV19|TRBJ1-5|NA
CASSVRVNQPQHF
TGTGCCAGTAGTGTCCGGGTCAATCAGCCCCAGCATTTT
>16|TRBV30|TRBJ2-1|TRBD2
CAWSVRSSGAYNEQFF
TGTGCCTGGAGTGTACGGAGTAGCGGGGCATACAATGAGCAGTTCTTC